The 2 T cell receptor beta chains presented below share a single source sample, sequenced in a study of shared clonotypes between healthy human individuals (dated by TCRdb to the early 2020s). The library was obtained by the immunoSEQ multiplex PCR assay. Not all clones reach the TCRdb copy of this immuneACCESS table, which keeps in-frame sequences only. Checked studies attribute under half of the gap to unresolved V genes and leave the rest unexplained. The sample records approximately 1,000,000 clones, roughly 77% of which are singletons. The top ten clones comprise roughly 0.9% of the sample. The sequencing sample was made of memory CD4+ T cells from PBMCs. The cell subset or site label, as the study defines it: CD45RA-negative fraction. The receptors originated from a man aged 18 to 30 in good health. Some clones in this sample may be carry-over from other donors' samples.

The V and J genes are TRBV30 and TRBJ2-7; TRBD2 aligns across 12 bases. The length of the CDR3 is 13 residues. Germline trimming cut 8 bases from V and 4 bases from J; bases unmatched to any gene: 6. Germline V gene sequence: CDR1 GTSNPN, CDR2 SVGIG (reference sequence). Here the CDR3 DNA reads TGTGCCAAGGCTAGCGGGAGGGGATACGAGCAGTACTTC. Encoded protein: CAKASGRGYEQYF.

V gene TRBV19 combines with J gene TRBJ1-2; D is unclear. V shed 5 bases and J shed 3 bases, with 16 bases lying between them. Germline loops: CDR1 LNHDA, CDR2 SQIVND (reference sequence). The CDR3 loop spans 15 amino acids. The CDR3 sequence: CASSVSWKADYGYTF. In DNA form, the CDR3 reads TGTGCCAGTAGTGTTAGTTGGAAGGCTGACTATGGCTACACCTTC. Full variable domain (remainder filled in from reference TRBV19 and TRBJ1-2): DGGITQSPKYLFRKEGQNVTLSCEQNLNHDAMYWYRQDPGQGLRLIYYSQIVNDFQKGDIAEGYSVSREKKESFPLTVTSAQKNPTAFYLCASSVSWKADYGYTFGSGTRLTVV.